This T cell receptor (beta chain) was captured in a study of T-cell reconstitution after alpha-beta-depleted transplantation in children. Per the germline V gene, CDR1 is DFQATT and CDR2 is SNEGSKA (reference sequence). This CDR3 has 14 residues. The V and J ends lost 5 bases and 8 bases, in that order; junction bases with no gene match: 10. This clonotype was counted at least ten times. During its preparation, the TCRbeta library received unique molecular identifiers. TCRdb passed the PCR reads through MiXCR, listing each CDR3 protein once. Of about 610,000 distinct CDR3 sequences in the sample, 10% to 13% were seen once.

This rearrangement joins TRBV20-1 to TRBJ2-1; TRBD2 agrees at 9 bases. The starting material was PBMCs from the stem cell graft donor, obtained from the stem cell graft. This receptor was taken from a human donor who donated a stem cell graft to a child with acute myeloid leukemia. The CDR3: CSAPLGLAIHEQFF. CDR3 nucleotide sequence: TGCAGTGCTCCCCTGGGACTAGCTATCCATGAGCAGTTCTTC.